Below are 16 T cell receptor beta chains sequenced from a single sample in a study of shared clonotypes between healthy human individuals. Assay used: immunoSEQ multiplex PCR; TCRdb lists only in-frame clones, some missing. In the table there are millions of clones, approximately 95% of which are singletons. The sample taken for sequencing was naive CD4+ T cells from PBMCs. Sample subset: CD45RA+ positively selected. These receptors were collected from a man younger than 35 in good health. Some clones in this sample may be carry-over from other donors' samples.

This clone is a singleton in its sample. The J gene is TRBJ2-4, the V gene TRBV28, with D tentatively TRBD1 (6 bases). Trimming pared 11 bases from V and 15 bases from J, leaving 26 bases between. This CDR3 is 13 amino acids long. Germline V gene sequence: CDR1 MDHEN, CDR2 SYDVKM. The chain's CDR3 is CASVTGQTAKMYF. The CDR3 DNA is TGTGCCTCGGTAACGGGACAAACGGCCAAAATGTACTTC.

The gene calls are TRBV14 and TRBJ2-1; 9 bases are shared with TRBD2. V gave up 4 bases and J gave up 4 bases; unmatched junction bases: 11. CDR1 is SGHDN and CDR2 is FVKESK in the germline V gene. The CDR3 runs 17 residues. CDR3 sequence: CASSPGTSRLHYNEQFF. For the CDR3, the DNA is TGTGCCAGCAGCCCCGGGACTAGCAGATTACATTACAATGAGCAGTTCTTC.

The chain uses TRBV19 and TRBJ1-5; TRBD1 is a possible D gene (6 bases). The CDR3 consists of 16 residues. Germline loops: CDR1 LNHDA, CDR2 SQIVND (reference sequence). Trimming took 4 bases from V and 3 from J, leaving 16 bases between them. The CDR3 nucleotides read TGTGCCAGTAGTACTTCACAGGGCTGGGACAATCAGCCCCAGCATTTT. Its protein is CASSTSQGWDNQPQHF.

This clone was found a few times. CDR3 bases: TGTGCCAGCAGCCTAGACAGGGGAGTTGGCGAGCAGTACTTC. Its protein product is CASSLDRGVGEQYF. The chain has TRBV7-2 and TRBJ2-7; the match to TRBD1 covers 8 bases. The CDR3 has 14 amino acids. Germline lookup yields CDR1 SGHTA and CDR2 FQGNSA. V was pared by 5 bases and J by 6 bases, with 9 bases of the junction left unmatched.

J is TRBJ1-1 and V is TRBV7-2; D call uncertain. V was cut by 0 bases and J by 5 bases, with 13 bases left in between. This CDR3 has 15 residues. Per germline, CDR1 SGHTA and CDR2 FQGNSA. The CDR3 coding sequence is TGTGCCAGCAGCTTAGCGAGGGTCGGAGGGACTGAAGCTTTCTTT. This codes for CASSLARVGGTEAFF.

CDR3 residues: CASSLTEDSPLHF. DNA of the CDR3: TGTGCCAGCAGCTTAACGGAGGATTCACCCCTCCACTTT. The rearrangement uses TRBV7-9 and TRBJ1-6; D remains ambiguous. The CDR3 has 13 residues. Trimming shortened V by 2 bases and J by 8 bases, and 7 bases separated the two germline ends. CDR1 is SEHNR, CDR2 FQNEAQ, per germline (reference sequence).

The V call is TRBV14, the J call TRBJ1-3; tentative D call: TRBD1 (5 bases). Germline V gene sequence: CDR1 SGHDN, CDR2 FVKESK. Trimming left V 4 bases short and J 4 bases short, with 14 bases between. This CDR3 contains 15 residues. For the CDR3, the DNA is TGTGCCAGCAGCCCCGACAGACTCTCCGGAAACACCATATATTTT. Amino acids: CASSPDRLSGNTIYF.

This clone was found once. The V and J genes are TRBV2 and TRBJ2-1, with 14 bases that match TRBD2. CDR1 is SNHLY and CDR2 is FYNNEI in the germline V gene. The CDR3 loop spans 14 amino acids. V lost 5 bases to trimming and J lost 9 bases; unmatched junction nucleotides: 3. The CDR3 region is CASSRTSGRIEQFF. For the CDR3, the DNA is TGTGCCAGCAGTCGGACTAGCGGGAGGATTGAGCAGTTCTTC.

The V gene is TRBV14, the J gene TRBJ2-2; the match to TRBD2 covers 11 bases. Unmatched junction bases numbered 4, after V lost 4 bases and J lost 6 bases. Germline V gene sequence: CDR1 SGHDN, CDR2 FVKESK. The CDR3 contains 15 residues. The CDR3 nucleotides are TGTGCCAGCAGCCTTAGCGGGAGGGCTGCCGGGGAGCTGTTTTTT. Protein sequence: CASSLSGRAAGELFF.

The chain employs TRBV4-1 and TRBJ2-4; 7 nucleotides line up with TRBD1. The germline CDR1 and CDR2 sequences are MGHRA and YSYEKL. V was clipped by 5 bases and J by 0 bases; unmatched bases: 7. CDR3 size: 16 residues. CDR3 protein: CASSSGQPLAKNIQYF. CDR3 DNA sequence: TGCGCCAGCAGCTCGGGACAGCCCCTAGCCAAAAACATTCAGTACTTC.

This clone occurred once. The rearrangement links TRBV23-1 to TRBJ1-4; the match to TRBD1 covers 7 bases. TRBV23-1 is an ORF for which the function is uncertain. There are 16 residues in the CDR3. Losses at the gene ends were 4 bases for V and 2 bases for J; bases not matched to a gene: 7. CDR3 loop: CASSLPTGPTNEKLFF. The DNA for the CDR3 is TGCGCCAGCAGTCTCCCGACAGGGCCGACTAATGAAAAACTGTTTTTT.

This clone was counted a few times. The V call is TRBV7-2, the J call TRBJ2-5; 8 bases are shared with TRBD1. CDR1 is SGHTA, CDR2 FQGNSA, per germline. The ends lost 1 base at V and 5 bases at J; junction bases unmatched: 15. This CDR3 spans 18 amino acids. CDR3 loop: CASSLGGREQGAGETQYF. CDR3 DNA sequence: TGTGCCAGCAGCTTAGGTGGACGGGAGCAGGGGGCGGGTGAGACCCAGTACTTC.

The chain employs TRBV6-1 and TRBJ2-7; D might be TRBD1 or TRBD2, each matching 5 bases. This CDR3 spans 15 amino acids. V lost 3 bases, J lost 1 base, and 13 bases lay in between. CDR1 is MNHNS, CDR2 SASEGT, per germline. CDR3 sequence: CASSDRGQRSYEQYF. Here the CDR3 DNA reads TGTGCCAGCAGTGACCGGGGCCAGCGTTCCTACGAGCAGTACTTC.

V gene TRBV7-9 combines with J gene TRBJ1-2, with D possibly TRBD1 on 5 matching bases. There are 13 residues in the CDR3. Germline loops: CDR1 SEHNR, CDR2 FQNEAQ (reference sequence). Trimming pared 5 bases from V and 4 bases from J, leaving 11 bases between. The chain's CDR3 is CASSPRGSYGYTF. CDR3 in DNA: TGTGCCAGCAGCCCTCGGGGGAGCTATGGCTACACCTTC.

This sequence joins TRBV11-2 and TRBJ2-7, with D possibly called TRBD1 or TRBD2 (5 bases each). The germline V and J ends were trimmed by 0 bases and 4 bases, with 22 bases remaining between them. Germline CDR1 SGHAT, CDR2 FQNNGV. The CDR3 is 18 residues long. CDR3 in DNA: TGTGCCAGCAGCTTAGACCCTCAGGGACCGAGGGCCCCATACGAGCAGTACTTC. Protein sequence: CASSLDPQGPRAPYEQYF.

The count of this clone is one. V and J are TRBV5-5 and TRBJ1-3; D is possibly TRBD1 (5 bases). The CDR3 sequence is 15 residues long. Germline V gene data show CDR1 as SGHKS and CDR2 as YYEKEE (reference sequence). V lost 1 base to trimming and J lost 0 bases, with 8 bases between them. CDR3 nucleotides: TGTGCCAGCAGCTTGTACGGGGGCTCTGGAAACACCATATATTTT. The encoded protein is CASSLYGGSGNTIYF.